A selection of T cell receptor beta chains follows, all from one sample in a study of spatial heterogeneity in lung cancer. TCRdb itself ran the 5' RACE reads through MiXCR, one entry per CDR3 protein. The sample has about 120,000 distinct CDR3 sequences, 10% to 15% seen once. This material consisted of PBMCs, taken at follow-up. Receptors originate from a male donor with early-stage non-small cell lung cancer. The CDR3 runs from the conserved cysteine through the conserved F or W. A D gene is named only where the DNA matches it firmly. Part of the rows lack a size; the others show once, few, many or a class for expanded clones.

abundance	d_gene	j_gene	v_gene	CDR3nt	CDR3aa
.	.	TRBJ1-4	TRBV30	TGTGCCTGGAGCTGGGACCCCGGGAGGTTGGAAAAACTGTTTTTT	CAWSWDPGRLEKLFF
many	.	TRBJ1-5	TRBV27	TGTGCCAGCAGTTTAGAGGGGATTTTCGGCAATCAGCCCCAGCATTTT	CASSLEGIFGNQPQHF
.	TRBD1	TRBJ2-2	TRBV27	TGTGCCAGCAGTTTTGGAACAGGGGCCACCGGGGAGCTGTTTTTT	CASSFGTGATGELFF
many	.	TRBJ2-7	TRBV2	TGTGCCAGCAACTTGGCAGGGCGCTACGAGCAGTACTTC	CASNLAGRYEQYF
.	.	TRBJ2-3	TRBV7-9	TGTGCCAGCAGCTCGGACCAGATCACAGATACGCAGTATTTT	CASSSDQITDTQYF
few	TRBD1	TRBJ1-1	TRBV5-5	TGTGCCAGCAGCTTGGGACAGGGGTACCTCACTGAAGCTTTCTTT	CASSLGQGYLTEAFF
medium-sized	.	TRBJ1-6	TRBV7-2	TGTGCCAGCACCCAAGACCCACGTTCACCCCTCCACTTT	CASTQDPRSPLHF
many	.	TRBJ2-7	TRBV7-2	TGTGCCAGCGCCATCGAAATTGGGGAGCAGTACTTC	CASAIEIGEQYF
.	.	TRBJ2-3	TRBV27	TGTGCCAGCAGCCCAATGGGGGTAAGCACAGATACGCAGTATTTT	CASSPMGVSTDTQYF
many	.	TRBJ1-2	TRBV3-1	TGTGCCAGCAGCGACAGAAACTATGGCTACACCTTC	CASSDRNYGYTF
few	.	TRBJ1-6	TRBV20-1	TGCAGTGCTAGATCCATGTGGCAGGGGCCCCACTTT	CSARSMWQGPHF
.	TRBD2	TRBJ2-5	TRBV20-1	TGCAGTGGGTACGGGGGGGAGACCCAGTACTTC	CSGYGGETQYF
.	.	TRBJ2-7	TRBV6-6	TGTGCCAGCAGTGCCCCGACAGTCTACGAGCAGTACTTC	CASSAPTVYEQYF
few	.	TRBJ2-7	TRBV12-3/TRBV12-4	TGTGCCAGCAGTCCCTGGGGAGATCTCCTTGGCGAGCAGTACTTC	CASSPWGDLLGEQYF
.	.	TRBJ1-5	TRBV24-1	TGTGCCACCAGTGGCCTCCGGGGAGGAAGCAATCAGCCCCAGCATTTT	CATSGLRGGSNQPQHF
.	.	TRBJ1-6	TRBV5-6	TGTGCCAGCAGCTTTTGGCAGGGCGGTTCACCCCTCCACTTT	CASSFWQGGSPLHF
many	.	TRBJ1-3	TRBV7-9	TGTGCCAGCAGCCATAGGTTGACAGGAGTTGACACCATATATTTT	CASSHRLTGVDTIYF
many	.	TRBJ2-2	TRBV5-1	TGCGCCAGCAGCTTTCGGGCCAACACCGGGGAGCTGTTTTTT	CASSFRANTGELFF
few	.	TRBJ2-5	TRBV6-5	TGTGCCAGCAGTTACCCGGGGGCAAAGGAGACCCAGTACTTC	CASSYPGAKETQYF
many	TRBD1	TRBJ1-6	TRBV28	TGTGCCAGCAGGGAACCTCGACAGGGCTGGTCACCCCTCCACTTT	CASREPRQGWSPLHF
.	.	TRBJ2-7	TRBV28	TGTGCCAGCAGTTTACCCGCCTACGAGCAGTACTTC	CASSLPAYEQYF
few	.	TRBJ2-3	TRBV29-1	TGCAGCGCCTCAAGCGCAGATAGCACAGATACGCAGTATTTT	CSASSADSTDTQYF
many	TRBD2	TRBJ2-3	TRBV7-9	TGTGCCAGCACCGAAACCTTAGCGGGGTCAGATACGCAGTATTTT	CASTETLAGSDTQYF
many	.	TRBJ2-1	TRBV5-1	TGCGCCAGCAGCTTGGGAGGGGTGAGGAATGAGCAGTTCTTC	CASSLGGVRNEQFF
many	TRBD1	TRBJ1-3	TRBV5-1	TGCGCCAGCAGCTTGCAGGGGGCTAGCGGAAACACCATATATTTT	CASSLQGASGNTIYF
many	TRBD2	TRBJ2-3	TRBV7-2	TGTGCCAGCAGCGTCGGACTAGCGGGGGTCTTCACAGATACGCAGTATTTT	CASSVGLAGVFTDTQYF
.	.	TRBJ2-2	TRBV2	TGTGCCAGCAGTGAAAGGGGAGCCTGGAACACCGGGGAGCTGTTTTTT	CASSERGAWNTGELFF
once	.	TRBJ2-3	TRBV2	TGTGCCAGCCTGAGTCGGGGGCACACAGATACGCAGTATTTT	CASLSRGHTDTQYF
many	TRBD1	TRBJ2-2	TRBV5-1	TGCGCCAGCAGCTGGACAACAGGGGAGACCGGGGAGCTGTTTTTT	CASSWTTGETGELFF
few	.	TRBJ2-7	TRBV6-2/TRBV6-3	TGTGCCAGCACCTGGGCCAGACGACCCTACGAGCAGTACTTC	CASTWARRPYEQYF
many	.	TRBJ2-6	TRBV6-4	TGTGCCAGCAGTAAGTCCCGGGACATCAACGTCCTGACTTTC	CASSKSRDINVLTF
.	.	TRBJ1-5	TRBV19	TGTGCCAGTAGAGAAACTGTTAATAGCAATCAGCCCCAGCATTTT	CASRETVNSNQPQHF
few	TRBD1	TRBJ2-2	TRBV2	TGTGCCAGCAGTGATCGAGACAGGGGACCAACGAACACCGGGGAGCTGTTTTTT	CASSDRDRGPTNTGELFF
many	.	TRBJ2-4	TRBV7-9	TGTGCCAGCAGCTTTTTCGACAAGCCGTGGGTCAAAAACATTCAGTACTTC	CASSFFDKPWVKNIQYF
many	.	TRBJ1-4	TRBV9	TGTGCCAGCAGCGTAGCTACAACAGGACAGCTGTTTTTT	CASSVATTGQLFF
.	.	TRBJ1-1	TRBV5-5	TGTGCCAGCAGCTTGGATGTGACATATATGAACACTGAAGCTTTCTTT	CASSLDVTYMNTEAFF
.	.	TRBJ2-1	TRBV27	TGTGCCAGCAGTTCCAGGGGACCTCACAATGAGCAGTTCTTC	CASSSRGPHNEQFF
.	TRBD1	TRBJ1-6	TRBV10-2	TGCGCCAGCAGCCCCGGGACAGGGGGCAGTAGGCCTCACTTT	CASSPGTGGSRPHF
few	TRBD2	TRBJ2-3	TRBV29-1	TGCAGCGTTTGGGGCGGGGGGCCAGATACGCAGTATTTT	CSVWGGGPDTQYF
many	.	TRBJ2-5	TRBV10-3	TGTGCCATCAGTGAGAAGAGGGCCCAAGAGACCCAGTACTTC	CAISEKRAQETQYF
few	TRBD1	TRBJ2-3	TRBV5-6	TGTGCCAGCAGTTATAGGACAGGACGCACAGATACGCAGTATTTT	CASSYRTGRTDTQYF
.	.	TRBJ1-3	TRBV29-1	TGCAGCGCAGGGTCGACGAGCTCTGGAAACACCATATATTTT	CSAGSTSSGNTIYF
.	.	TRBJ1-4	TRBV20-1	TGCAGTGCTAGAGGGCGGGATGAAAAACTGTTTTTT	CSARGRDEKLFF
.	.	TRBJ1-5	TRBV6-5	TGTGCCAGCAGTCCGCGGAATCAGCCCCAGCATTTT	CASSPRNQPQHF
.	TRBD2	TRBJ2-5	TRBV6-6	TGTGCCAGCAGTTACGGACTAGCGGGGGGGAGGGGTCAAGAGACCCAGTACTTC	CASSYGLAGGRGQETQYF
few	.	TRBJ1-2	TRBV27	TGTGCCAGCAGTCCCTCGACCGGGAAAACGAGTGGCTACACCTTC	CASSPSTGKTSGYTF
.	.	TRBJ2-7	TRBV9	TGTGCCAGCAGCGTAGCGGCAGGGTTCGTCTACGAGCAGTACTTC	CASSVAAGFVYEQYF
few	TRBD1	TRBJ2-7	TRBV7-8	TGTGCCAGCAGCAGCCGACAGGGACCGTCCTACGAGCAGTACTTC	CASSSRQGPSYEQYF
few	TRBD2	TRBJ2-5	TRBV15	TGTGCCACCAGCAGAGAGAGGAAGCGGGGGGGCGAGGTAGAGACCCAGTACTTC	CATSRERKRGGEVETQYF